One sample yielded the 18 T cell receptor beta chains listed below, sequenced in a study of T cell responses to AZD1222 COVID-19 vaccine. Assay: immunoSEQ multiplex PCR; the TCRdb copy retains only in-frame clones and omits some. The sample lists more than 85,000 clones, about 88% occurring once. Sequenced here: peripheral blood, sampled on day 0 of AZD1222 vaccination. All receptors come from an adult in good health.

The chain carries TRBV9 and TRBJ2-1; tentative D call: TRBD2 (5 bases). CDR3 length: 12 residues. V was shortened by 7 bases and J by 6 bases, with 11 bases between the two germline ends. Germline CDR1 reads SGDLS; CDR2 reads YYNGEE. The CDR3 loop reads CASLFAGNEQFF. The CDR3 DNA reads TGTGCCAGCCTTTTTGCGGGCAATGAGCAGTTCTTC.

This clone was seen only once. The V gene is TRBV7-6, the J gene TRBJ2-5; no clear D gene. Germline lookup yields CDR1 SGHVS and CDR2 FNYEAQ. CDR3 length equals 13 residues. Trimming shortened V by 5 bases and J by 1 base, and 8 bases separated the two germline ends. In nucleotides, the CDR3 is TGTGCCAGCAGCATGCCCCCCCAAGAGACCCAGTACTTC. It codes for CASSMPPQETQYF.

The V call is TRBV5-8, the J call TRBJ2-2; D may match TRBD1 or TRBD2 (5 bases each). V gave up 3 bases and J gave up 2 bases, with 11 bases separating them. The CDR3 has 15 residues. Germline lookup yields CDR1 SGHTS and CDR2 YDEGEE. In nucleotides, the CDR3 is TGTGCCAGCAGCTGGATGGGACCAAACACCGGGGAGCTGTTTTTT. Its translation is CASSWMGPNTGELFF.

This sequence joins TRBV10-1 and TRBJ2-7; D is undetermined. Germline V gene sequence: CDR1 WNHNN, CDR2 SYGVQD (reference sequence). CDR3 length: 14 residues. V lost 3 bases, J lost 4 bases, and 13 bases lay in between. The CDR3 DNA reads as TGCGCCAGCAGTGATGGTGGATCCCTATACGAGCAGTACTTC. Its protein is CASSDGGSLYEQYF.

The V call is TRBV5-1, the J call TRBJ1-1; a possible D gene is TRBD1 (5 bases). This CDR3 has 15 amino acids. Germline assignment: CDR1 SGHRS and CDR2 YFSETQ. Trimming pared 4 bases from V and 1 base from J, leaving 14 bases between. The CDR3 coding sequence is TGCGCCAGCAGCGCGGTCGACAGTCGGAACACTGAAGCTTTCTTT. Its protein is CASSAVDSRNTEAFF.

The chain is built from TRBV25-1 and TRBJ1-1; D is perhaps TRBD1 (5 bases). In germline, CDR1 is MGHDK, CDR2 SYGVNS. CDR3 length: 12 amino acids. Trimming removed 8 bases at V and 3 bases at J, with 10 bases between. The CDR3 nucleotides are TGTGCCAGCGGGACTGATTACACTGAAGCTTTCTTT. Residues: CASGTDYTEAFF.

The chain uses TRBV2 and TRBJ1-2, with D unclear. Trimming cost V 4 bases and J 8 bases, with 23 bases left between them. Germline CDR1 SNHLY, CDR2 FYNNEI. The CDR3 runs 16 residues. The CDR3 DNA reads TGTGCCAGCAGTGGATTTTACGACATTTTGAAGGGCGGCTACACCTTC. Its protein is CASSGFYDILKGGYTF.

The chain has TRBV30 and TRBJ2-2, with 12 bases matching TRBD2. Unmatched junction bases numbered 7, after V lost 0 bases and J lost 5 bases. CDR3 length: 17 residues. Germline V CDR1 and CDR2: GTSNPN, SVGIG (reference sequence). This chain's CDR3 is CAWSVWAGTSGTGELFF. The CDR3 DNA is TGTGCCTGGAGTGTCTGGGCCGGGACTAGCGGGACCGGGGAGCTGTTTTTT.

The chain couples TRBV28 to TRBJ1-2, with D uncertain. Germline V gene sequence: CDR1 MDHEN, CDR2 SYDVKM. The CDR3 is 14 residues long. The V end lost 5 bases, the J end lost 7 bases, and 17 bases lay between the germline ends. The DNA of the CDR3 is TGTGCCAGCAGTGTCACCTTCTCGTATATTGGCTACACCTTC. It yields the protein CASSVTFSYIGYTF.

In regard to this clone: The sample has other DNA sequences that encode this CDR3 too. The CDR3 DNA is TGTGCCAGCAGCGTAGACTCTGGAAACACCATATATTTT. This sequence encodes CASSVDSGNTIYF. The rearrangement uses TRBV9 and TRBJ1-3, with unresolved D. The CDR3 is 13 residues long. CDR1 is SGDLS and CDR2 is YYNGEE in the germline V gene. Deletions cut 0 bases from V and 0 bases from J, with 1 base between. Using reference TRBV9 and TRBJ1-3 for the parts outside the CDR3, the full variable domain is DSGVTQTPKHLITATGQRVTLRCSPRSGDLSVYWYQQSLDQGLQFLIQYYNGEERAKGNILERFSAQQFPDLHSELNLSSLELGDSALYFCASSVDSGNTIYFGEGSWLTVV.

The CDR3 loop reads CASRMTGGGEKLFF. The CDR3 DNA is TGTGCCAGCAGAATGACAGGTGGCGGTGAAAAACTGTTTTTT. The chain links TRBV6-5 to TRBJ1-4, with a weak D call TRBD1 (6 bases). Between the trimmed V and J ends, which lost 6 bases and 7 bases, there was a span of 15 bases. In germline, CDR1 is MNHEY, CDR2 SVGAGI. CDR3 length: 14 amino acids.

The J gene is TRBJ1-3, the V gene TRBV6-2 or TRBV6-3; D might be TRBD1 (5 bases). The V end lost 6 bases, the J end lost 1 base, and 10 bases lay between the germline ends. Germline loops: CDR1 MNHEY, CDR2 SVGEGT. The CDR3 has 14 amino acids. CDR3 bases: TGTGCCAGCAGCGCGAGGGGATCTGGAAACACCATATATTTT. Amino acids: CASSARGSGNTIYF.

The V gene is TRBV19, the J gene TRBJ1-1, with TRBD1 matching 8 bases. The germline gives CDR1 LNHDA, CDR2 SQIVND (reference sequence). J gave up 1 base and V 3 bases, and 19 bases lay outside the gene matches. The CDR3 is 20 residues long. In nucleotides, the CDR3 is TGTGCCAGTAGTATGACCCTTCTCAGGGGGCCCATCTCAAGGAACACTGAAGCTTTCTTT. Protein sequence: CASSMTLLRGPISRNTEAFF. Combining the CDR3 with reference TRBV19 and TRBJ1-1 gives the whole variable domain DGGITQSPKYLFRKEGQNVTLSCEQNLNHDAMYWYRQDPGQGLRLIYYSQIVNDFQKGDIAEGYSVSREKKESFPLTVTSAQKNPTAFYLCASSMTLLRGPISRNTEAFFGQGTRLTVV.

This chain connects TRBV27 to TRBJ2-5, with D perhaps assigned TRBD1 or TRBD2 (5 bases each). Germline CDR1 reads MNHEY; CDR2 reads SMNVEV (reference sequence). Trimming left V 10 bases short and J 7 bases short, with 25 bases between. The CDR3 spans 15 residues. The CDR3, as DNA: TGTGCCACCAAGGAGGCAGGGTCACCCTCAAGGACCCAGTACTTC. Translating gives CATKEAGSPSRTQYF.

V gene TRBV29-1 combines with J gene TRBJ2-1; no reliable D call. The length of the CDR3 is 15 residues. V shed 1 base and J shed 0 bases, with 10 bases lying between them. Per the germline V gene, CDR1 is SQVTM and CDR2 is ANQGSEA. CDR3 protein: CSVEAYLSSYNEQFF. The DNA for the CDR3 is TGCAGCGTTGAAGCGTACCTGAGCTCCTACAATGAGCAGTTCTTC.

V usage is TRBV7-9 and J usage is TRBJ1-3, with a weak D call TRBD1 (5 bases). Trimming shortened V by 4 bases and J by 0 bases, and 13 bases separated the two germline ends. The CDR3 has 16 residues. Per the germline V gene, CDR1 is SEHNR and CDR2 is FQNEAQ (reference sequence). The CDR3 loop is CASSSEGLRSGNTIYF. The CDR3 DNA is TGTGCCAGCAGCTCGGAGGGGCTCCGCTCTGGAAACACCATATATTTT.

This chain links TRBV24-1 with TRBJ1-2; 9 bases align to TRBD1. V was clipped by 7 bases and J by 6 bases; unmatched bases: 2. Germline V gene data show CDR1 as KGHDR and CDR2 as SFDVKD. This CDR3 is built from 12 residues. Written as DNA, the CDR3 is TGTGCCACCAGAGACAGGGGGAATGGCTACACCTTC. Residues: CATRDRGNGYTF.

The gene calls are TRBV6-6 and TRBJ1-6, with D perhaps matching TRBD1 (6 bases). V was clipped by 2 bases and J by 7 bases, with 12 bases between them. Germline V gives CDR1 MNHNY, CDR2 SVGAGI (reference sequence). The CDR3 sequence is 15 residues long. In DNA form, the CDR3 reads TGTGCCAGCAGTTACATACAGGGTGGGAATTCACCCCTCCACTTT. Protein: CASSYIQGGNSPLHF.